Following are 6 T cell receptor beta chains from one sample sequenced in a study of T cell repertoires in cytomegalovirus infection. TCRdb redid the calling of the reads with MiXCR, one entry per CDR3 protein. This sample yields around 750,000 distinct CDR3 sequences, of which 32% are seen a single time; around an eighth belongs to the top ten. Their antigens remain unidentified. This specimen consisted of cultured CD8+ T cells from PBMCs, obtained from culture after CMV antigen stimulation. The source of these receptors is a human donor in good health (CMV status not recorded). Some clones in this sample may be carry-over from other donors' samples.

The chain combines TRBV7-2 with TRBJ2-7; D possibly uses TRBD1 or TRBD2 (5 bases each). V lost 3 bases and J 3 bases, leaving 12 bases between the germline ends. CDR1 and CDR2 (germline): SGHTA, FQGNSA. This CDR3 has 14 amino acids. The CDR3 region is CASSFLPGSYEQYV. CDR3 coding DNA: TGTGCCAGCAGCTTTCTTCCAGGGAGCTACGAGCAGTACGTC.

This chain connects TRBV27 to TRBJ2-7, with D possibly called TRBD1 or TRBD2 (5 bases each). Trimming took off 5 bases at V and 0 bases at J, with 14 bases between the two ends. The CDR3 runs to 15 residues. In germline, CDR1 is MNHEY, CDR2 SMNVEV (reference sequence). This CDR3 is CASSLGTGASYEQYF. CDR3 nucleotides: TGTGCCAGCAGTCTCGGGACCGGGGCCTCCTACGAGCAGTACTTC.

The J gene is TRBJ2-1, the V gene TRBV10-3; D possibly matches TRBD1 or TRBD2 (6 bases each). Looked up from germline, CDR1 is ENHRY and CDR2 is SYGVKD. V dropped 2 bases and J dropped 7 bases, with 12 bases sitting between them. The CDR3 contains 14 residues. The CDR3 protein is CAISEKGGGNEQFF. The CDR3 region has the DNA TGTGCCATCAGTGAGAAGGGGGGTGGGAATGAGCAGTTCTTC.

The chain combines TRBV7-9 with TRBJ2-7; no clear D gene. This CDR3 comprises 12 residues. Germline CDR1 is SEHNR and CDR2 is FQNEAQ (reference sequence). V dropped 4 bases and J dropped 6 bases, with 10 bases sitting between them. Here the CDR3 DNA reads TGTGCCAGCAGCTCAAACAGTGTCGAGCAGTACGTC. Translated, it gives CASSSNSVEQYV.

In regard to this clonotype: A much larger clone lies one base from this, so it may be a read error. CDR3 sequence reads: CASGFAQPGAEQYF. The CDR3 DNA is TGTGCCAGCGGTTTTGCCCAACCGGGGGCCGAGCAGTACTTC. The J gene is TRBJ2-7, the V gene TRBV12-3 or TRBV12-4, with D perhaps TRBD1 or TRBD2 (6 bases each). The CDR3 extends over 14 amino acids.

This chain links TRBV4-1 with TRBJ1-2, with 12 bases matching TRBD1. CDR3 size: 17 residues. Germline trimming cut 4 bases from V and 1 base from J; bases unmatched to any gene: 7. CDR1 is MGHRA and CDR2 is YSYEKL in the germline V gene. The CDR3 spells CASSRGQGADYNYGYTF. CDR3 DNA: TGCGCCAGCAGCCGGGGACAGGGGGCCGACTATAACTATGGCTACACCTTC.